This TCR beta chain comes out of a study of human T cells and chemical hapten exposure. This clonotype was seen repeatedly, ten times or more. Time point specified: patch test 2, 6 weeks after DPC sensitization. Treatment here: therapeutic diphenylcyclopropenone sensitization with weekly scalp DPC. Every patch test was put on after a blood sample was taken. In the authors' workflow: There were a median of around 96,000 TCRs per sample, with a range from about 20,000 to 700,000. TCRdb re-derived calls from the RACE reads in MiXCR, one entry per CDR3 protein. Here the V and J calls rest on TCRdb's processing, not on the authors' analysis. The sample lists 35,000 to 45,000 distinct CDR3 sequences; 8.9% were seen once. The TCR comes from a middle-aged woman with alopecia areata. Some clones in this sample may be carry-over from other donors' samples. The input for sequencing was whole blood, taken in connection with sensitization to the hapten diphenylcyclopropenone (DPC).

The CDR3 spells CASSLVEGYTEAFF. CDR3 coding DNA: TGTGCCAGCAGCTTGGTCGAGGGGTATACTGAAGCTTTCTTT. The V call is TRBV5-4, the J call TRBJ1-1; D may be TRBD1 (5 bases). Germline CDR1 reads SGHNT; CDR2 reads YYREEE (reference sequence). Trimming shortened V by 0 bases and J by 5 bases, and 11 bases separated the two germline ends. The CDR3 length is 14 residues.